This T cell receptor beta chain emerged from a study of T cells in Graves' hyperthyroidism and ophthalmopathy (dated by TCRdb to between 2017 and 2020). Concerning the study at large: Peripheral blood was sampled at the time of initial diagnosis, prior to any treatment. After blood sampling, hyperthyroidism patients were treated with methimazole at a starting dose of 30 mg daily, and ophthalmopathy patients were treated with high-dose intravenous methylprednisolone. To identify distinguishing TCR V-J signatures, a discovery cohort of around 98 patients was used, comprising 43 with Graves' ophthalmopathy and around 57 with stable Graves' hyperthyroidism. The roughly 100 discovery patients were randomly split 7:3 into training and test sets. According to the paper, TCR Vbeta CDR3 sequencing was carried out on 120 to 150 peripheral blood samples, which came from under 50 ophthalmopathy, about 75 hyperthyroidism and approximately 17 progressor patients. Whether ophthalmopathy could be predicted prospectively was tested in an independent validation cohort made up of some 20 hyperthyroidism patients plus 17 patients who later progressed to ophthalmopathy. In about 6 Graves' hyperthyroidism patients, the study also compared T-cell repertoires from thyroid tissue with T-cell repertoires from blood.

Amplification of TCR beta CDR3 regions was carried out from RNA transcripts. The TCR CDR3 was subjected to a first round of RT-PCR using the HTBI primer set and the Qiagen OneStep RT-PCR kit. A second multiplex PCR round built the libraries, followed by size selection and purification. Libraries were sequenced paired-end with 100 bp reads on an Illumina HiSeq2000. On the authors' methods: SOAPnuke was used to process the raw data, removing reads that contained adapters or uncalled bases, had a mean Phred below 15, or lacked an exact match to the constant primer or identifier. High-quality paired reads were merged with COPE v1.2.5, and unique nucleotide sequences were defined as clonotypes. Clonotypes were aligned to IMGT TRBV, TRBD and TRBJ reference segments using MiTCR v1.1. The analysis included only V-J combinations with a frequency above 0.0001, which together covered around 99% of the repertoires. The TCS score was defined as the ratio of F50 (clonal expansion) to E x V (chaos), calculated using BLOSUM62-based TCRdist between CDR3 peptides within each V-J. Welch's t-statistics and random forest reduced fewer than 600 V-J features to about 12, which were used in a naive Bayes classifier (R e1071). The public reads were reanalyzed by TCRdb: fastp trimming at Q25, MiXCR alignment, in-frame beta chains only. Each entry merges the rows of one CDR3 protein and shows their most common DNA and genes. These V and J calls originate from TCRdb's pipeline instead of the authors' own analysis. The sample data list approximately 740,000 distinct CDR3 sequences, and 14% of these were observed just once. The top ten hold 10% to 13% of the sample.

There are many counts of this clonotype. What this receptor recognizes is not known. Base qualities are not at hand, and no much larger clone is one base apart. The trim is 2 bases for V and 4 bases for J, with a gap of 7 bases between the germline ends. CDR1 and CDR2 are read off the germline V gene as SGHDT and YYEEEE. Reading from cysteine to phenylalanine, the CDR3 counts 13 amino acids. Only the CDR3 DNA is retained, 39 bases long and in frame from the first base. The full study reports these points: Most expanded thyroid clonotypes (frequency above 0.001) were also detected in blood, a finding suggesting that blood repertoires may reflect thyroid immune responses. During validation, the model predicted progression to ophthalmopathy a median of approximately 7 months ahead of onset, with roughly 65% sensitivity and under 85% specificity. No statistical method was used to set the sample size in advance, and investigators knew the group allocation. A 13 V-J signature model separated ophthalmopathy from stable hyperthyroidism, with nearly 90% sensitivity and roughly 82% specificity in cross-validation and 80%/75% in testing.

Graves' hyperthyroidism was defined as stable when no progression to ophthalmopathy occurred over 18 months of follow-up. The hyperthyroidism patients were between 18 and 65 years old and newly diagnosed, with a disease duration of less than 2 months. Patients with uncontrolled infections, other autoimmune diseases, pregnancy or lactation were excluded. Diagnoses relied on clinical symptoms, serum thyroxine and TRAb, thyroid ultrasound and orbital computed tomography. Ficoll-Paque density gradient centrifugation was used to isolate PBMCs from approximately 11 ml of fresh peripheral blood. Trizol reagent was used to extract total RNA, and RNA quality was then checked on an Agilent 2100 Bioanalyzer.

The origin of this receptor is a woman younger than 35 with Graves' hyperthyroidism. What was sequenced was blood. The chain is assembled from TRBV5-6 and TRBJ2-1; confidence is insufficient to name the D gene. At the DNA level, the sequence is TGTGCCAGCAGCTTAGACGGTTACAATGAGCAGTTCTTC. It translates to CASSLDGYNEQFF.